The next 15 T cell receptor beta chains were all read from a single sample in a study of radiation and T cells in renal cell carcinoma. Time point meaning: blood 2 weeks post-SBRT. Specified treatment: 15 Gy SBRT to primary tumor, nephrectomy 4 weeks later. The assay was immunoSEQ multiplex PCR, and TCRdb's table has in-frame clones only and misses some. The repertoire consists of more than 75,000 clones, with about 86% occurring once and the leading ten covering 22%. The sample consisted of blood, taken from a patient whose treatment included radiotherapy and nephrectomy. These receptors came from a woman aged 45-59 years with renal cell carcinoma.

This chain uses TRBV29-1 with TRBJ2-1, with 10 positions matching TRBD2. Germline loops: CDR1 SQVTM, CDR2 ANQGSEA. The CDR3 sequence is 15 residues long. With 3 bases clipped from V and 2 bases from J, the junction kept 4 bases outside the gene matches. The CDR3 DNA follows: TGCAGCGTTGACCAGCGGGGGGGCCCCTACAATGAGCAGTTCTTC. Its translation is CSVDQRGGPYNEQFF.

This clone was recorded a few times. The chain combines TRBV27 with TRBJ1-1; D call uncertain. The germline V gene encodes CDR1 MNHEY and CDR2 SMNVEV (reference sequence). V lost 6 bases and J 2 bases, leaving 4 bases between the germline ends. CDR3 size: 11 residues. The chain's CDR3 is CASRENTEAFF. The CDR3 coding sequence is TGTGCCAGCAGAGAAAACACTGAAGCTTTCTTT.

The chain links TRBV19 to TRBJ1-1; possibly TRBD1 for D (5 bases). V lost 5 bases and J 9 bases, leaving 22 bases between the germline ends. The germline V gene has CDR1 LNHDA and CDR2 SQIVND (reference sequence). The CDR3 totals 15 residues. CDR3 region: CASSVPPGTRTQAFF. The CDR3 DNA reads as TGTGCCAGTAGTGTCCCGCCCGGGACTCGAACCCAAGCTTTCTTT.

CDR3 nucleotide sequence: TGTGCCAGCAGCCTCGGGACAGTTGGCGAGCAGTACTTC. Its translation: CASSLGTVGEQYF. This sequence joins TRBV11-3 and TRBJ2-7; 7 positions agree with TRBD1. Germline values: CDR1 SGHNT, CDR2 YENEEA. J gave up 6 bases and V 5 bases, and 7 bases lay outside the gene matches. This CDR3 has 13 residues.

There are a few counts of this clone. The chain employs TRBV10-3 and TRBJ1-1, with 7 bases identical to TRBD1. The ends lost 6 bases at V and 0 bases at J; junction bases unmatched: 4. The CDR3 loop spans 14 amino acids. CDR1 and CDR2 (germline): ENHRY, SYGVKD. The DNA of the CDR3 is TGTGCCATCAGGGGGACAGCCATGAACACTGAAGCTTTCTTT. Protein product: CAIRGTAMNTEAFF.

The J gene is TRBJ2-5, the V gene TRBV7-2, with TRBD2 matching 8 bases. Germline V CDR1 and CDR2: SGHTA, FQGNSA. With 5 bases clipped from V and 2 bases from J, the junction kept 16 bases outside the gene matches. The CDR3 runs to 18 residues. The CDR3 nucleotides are TGTGCCAGCAGCGCACAGGGTCGCGCGGGGGGACGGCAAGAGACCCAGTACTTC. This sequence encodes CASSAQGRAGGRQETQYF.

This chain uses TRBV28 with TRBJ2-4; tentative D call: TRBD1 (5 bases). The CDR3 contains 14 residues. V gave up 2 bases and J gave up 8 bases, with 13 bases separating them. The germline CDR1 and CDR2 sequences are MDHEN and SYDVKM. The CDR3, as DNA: TGTGCCAGCAGTTTACGGTCCCAGGGCTACATTCAGTACTTC. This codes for CASSLRSQGYIQYF.

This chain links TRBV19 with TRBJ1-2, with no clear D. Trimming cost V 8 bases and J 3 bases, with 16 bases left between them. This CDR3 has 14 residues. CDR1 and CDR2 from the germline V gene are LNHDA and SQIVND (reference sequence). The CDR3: CASSYREGYYGYTF. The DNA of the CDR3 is TGTGCCAGTTCCTATCGCGAGGGATACTATGGCTACACCTTC.

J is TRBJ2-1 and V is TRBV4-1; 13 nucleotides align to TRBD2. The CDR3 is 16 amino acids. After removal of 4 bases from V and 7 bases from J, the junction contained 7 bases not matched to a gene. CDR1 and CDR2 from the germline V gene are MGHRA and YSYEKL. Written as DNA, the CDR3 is TGCGCCAGCAGCCCGAGGACTAGCGGGGGTGGGAATGAGCAGTTCTTC. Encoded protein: CASSPRTSGGGNEQFF.

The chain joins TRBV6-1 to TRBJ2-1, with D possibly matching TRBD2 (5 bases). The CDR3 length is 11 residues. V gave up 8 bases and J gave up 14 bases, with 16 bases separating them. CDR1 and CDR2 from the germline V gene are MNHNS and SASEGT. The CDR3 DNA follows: TGTGCCAGCGCTGGGGTGGGAGAGGAGTTCTTC. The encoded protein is CASAGVGEEFF.

The CDR3 here is CASSQDAGFDHEQYF. DNA for the CDR3: TGCGCCAGCAGCCAAGATGCGGGTTTTGACCACGAGCAGTACTTC. The chain links TRBV4-3 to TRBJ2-7, with D possibly TRBD2 on 5 matching bases. The CDR3 spans 15 residues. The V end lost 0 bases, the J end lost 5 bases, and 14 bases lay between the germline ends. Germline V gene data show CDR1 as LGHNA and CDR2 as YSLEER.

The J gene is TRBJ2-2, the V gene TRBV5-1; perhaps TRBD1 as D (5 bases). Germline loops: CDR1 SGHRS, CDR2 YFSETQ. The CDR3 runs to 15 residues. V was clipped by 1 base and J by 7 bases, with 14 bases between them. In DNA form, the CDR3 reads TGCGCCAGCAGCTTGTTGCCAGGCCAGGGCGGGGAGCTGTTTTTT. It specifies CASSLLPGQGGELFF.

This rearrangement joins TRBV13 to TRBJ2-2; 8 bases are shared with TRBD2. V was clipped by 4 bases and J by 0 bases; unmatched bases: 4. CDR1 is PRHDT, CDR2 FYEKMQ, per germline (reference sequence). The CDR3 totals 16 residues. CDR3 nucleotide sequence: TGTGCCAGCAGCTCGAGCGGGAGTGCGAACACCGGGGAGCTGTTTTTT. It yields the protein CASSSSGSANTGELFF.

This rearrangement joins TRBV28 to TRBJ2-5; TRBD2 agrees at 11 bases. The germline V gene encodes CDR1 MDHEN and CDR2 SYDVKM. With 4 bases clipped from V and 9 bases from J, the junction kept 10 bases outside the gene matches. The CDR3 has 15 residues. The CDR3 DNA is TGTGCCAGCAGTTCCACTAGCGGGAGTCCTGGGGCCCAGTACTTC. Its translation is CASSSTSGSPGAQYF.

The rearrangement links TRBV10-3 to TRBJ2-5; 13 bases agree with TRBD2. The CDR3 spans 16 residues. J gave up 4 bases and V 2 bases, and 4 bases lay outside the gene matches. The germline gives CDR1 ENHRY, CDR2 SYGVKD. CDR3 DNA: TGTGCCATCAGTGAGGGGACTAGCGGGGAGGGAGAGACCCAGTACTTC. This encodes CAISEGTSGEGETQYF.